This T cell receptor (beta chain) was captured in a study of T cell changes during pregnancy in multiple sclerosis. Here immunoSEQ multiplex PCR was the method, and the copy in TCRdb shows in-frame clones only, minus some. The table has some 110,000 clones, roughly 90% seen once; the top ten hold 1.5% to 1.7%. Sequencing used peripheral blood, obtained in the third trimester of pregnancy. This receptor was identified in a female donor with multiple sclerosis, enrolled in a pregnancy study.

CDR3 loop: CSVGRLLDYTEAFF. CDR3 coding DNA: TGCAGCGTTGGGAGACTCCTGGACTATACTGAAGCTTTCTTT. The chain couples TRBV29-1 to TRBJ1-1; D is uncertain. Trimming took off 4 bases at V and 5 bases at J, with 17 bases between the two ends. Per the germline V gene, CDR1 is SQVTM and CDR2 is ANQGSEA. This CDR3 region has 14 residues.